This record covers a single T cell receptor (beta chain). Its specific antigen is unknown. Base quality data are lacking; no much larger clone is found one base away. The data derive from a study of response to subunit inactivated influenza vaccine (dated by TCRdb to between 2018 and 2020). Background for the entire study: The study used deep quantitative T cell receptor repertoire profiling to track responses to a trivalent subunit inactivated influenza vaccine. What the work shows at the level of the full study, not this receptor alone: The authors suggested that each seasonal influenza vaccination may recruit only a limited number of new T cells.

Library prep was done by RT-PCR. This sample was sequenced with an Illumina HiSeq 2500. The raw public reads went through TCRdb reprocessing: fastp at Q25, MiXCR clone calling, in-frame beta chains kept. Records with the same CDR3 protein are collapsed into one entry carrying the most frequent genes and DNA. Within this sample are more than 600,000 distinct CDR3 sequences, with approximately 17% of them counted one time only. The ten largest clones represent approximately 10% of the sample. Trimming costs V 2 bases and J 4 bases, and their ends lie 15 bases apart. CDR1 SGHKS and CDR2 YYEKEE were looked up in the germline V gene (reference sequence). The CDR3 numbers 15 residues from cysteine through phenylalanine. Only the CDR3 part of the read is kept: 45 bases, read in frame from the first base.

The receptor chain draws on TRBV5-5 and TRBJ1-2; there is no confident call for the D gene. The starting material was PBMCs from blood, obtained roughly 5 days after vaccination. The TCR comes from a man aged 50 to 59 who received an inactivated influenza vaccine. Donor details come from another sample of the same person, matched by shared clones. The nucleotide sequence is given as TGTGCCAGCAGCTTAGAGGCCCTCCCAGGCTATGGCTACACCTTC. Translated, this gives CASSLEALPGYGYTF.